These 17 T cell receptor beta chains were sequenced from one sample in a study of graft-versus-host responses after intestinal transplantation. Antigens of these TCRs are unknown. Here immunoSEQ multiplex PCR was the method, and the copy in TCRdb shows in-frame clones only, minus some. The repertoire holds approximately 130,000 clones, with 85% to 95% as singletons. Sequenced here: unstimulated CD4+ T cells sorted from spleen or lymph node cells, sampled before intestinal transplant. Receptors were obtained from a human donor who received an intestinal transplant.

This clone has just one count. The V and J genes are TRBV2 and TRBJ2-5; D may correspond to TRBD1 or TRBD2 (6 bases each). Between the trimmed V and J ends, which lost 6 bases and 5 bases, there was a span of 16 bases. Germline V gives CDR1 SNHLY, CDR2 FYNNEI. CDR3 size: 14 residues. This CDR3 is CASSAGGLGETQYF. Written as DNA, the CDR3 is TGTGCCAGCAGCGCCGGGGGCCTGGGGGAGACCCAGTACTTC.

The rearrangement joins TRBV5-8 to TRBJ1-6; tentatively, D is TRBD1 (5 bases). The CDR3 runs 15 residues. Germline V CDR1 and CDR2: SGHTS, YDEGEE. V was pared by 0 bases and J by 7 bases, with 11 bases between. The CDR3 sequence is CASSLEGVGNSPLHF. The CDR3 nucleotides are TGTGCCAGCAGCTTGGAAGGGGTTGGGAATTCACCCCTCCACTTT.

J is TRBJ1-4 and V is TRBV5-1; no clear D. Germline CDR1 is SGHRS and CDR2 is YFSETQ. The CDR3 spans 14 residues. Trimming took 0 bases from V and 5 from J, leaving 8 bases between them. CDR3 sequence: CASSLAMQNEKLFF. CDR3 nucleotide sequence: TGCGCCAGCAGCTTGGCCATGCAGAATGAAAAACTGTTTTTT.

The chain is built from TRBV25-1 and TRBJ1-1; D remains unclear. Deletions cut 7 bases from V and 12 bases from J, with 18 bases between. The CDR3 is made up of 12 amino acids. The germline V gene has CDR1 MGHDK and CDR2 SYGVNS. DNA of the CDR3: TGTGCCAGCACCGAAGGACTGGTAGCCTCTTTCTTT. This translates into CASTEGLVASFF.

The J gene is TRBJ2-5, the V gene TRBV7-9; D not certain. The J call may not be correct, given that the DNA end is closer to TRBJ2-7. From germline, CDR1 is SEHNR and CDR2 FQNEAQ (reference sequence). The CDR3 is 14 amino acids. CDR3 DNA: TGTGCCAGCAGCTTCGGGCGGAGCTCCTACGAGCAGTACTTC. It codes for CASSFGRSSYEQYF.

The chain combines TRBV7-6 with TRBJ2-1; 13 bases align to TRBD2. CDR3 size: 15 residues. Germline V CDR1 and CDR2: SGHVS, FNYEAQ. V shed 6 bases and J 5 bases; nucleotides not matched to a gene: 4. CDR3 residues: CASRGGTSGDNEQFF. The CDR3, as DNA: TGTGCCAGCAGGGGAGGGACTAGCGGGGACAATGAGCAGTTCTTC. The variable domain in full, completed from reference TRBV7-6 and TRBJ2-1, reads GAGVSQSPRYKVTKRGQDVALRCDPISGHVSLYWYRQALGQGPEFLTYFNYEAQQDKSGLPNDRFSAERPEGSISTLTIQRTEQRDSAMYRCASRGGTSGDNEQFFGPGTRLTVL.

The rearrangement joins TRBV15 to TRBJ1-1; D is unresolved. Trimming left V 0 bases short and J 0 bases short, with 11 bases between. The CDR3 length is 16 residues. Germline CDR1 and CDR2: LNHNV and YYDKDF (reference sequence). The CDR3 loop reads CATSRDLAGMNTEAFF. CDR3 bases: TGTGCCACCAGCAGAGATCTGGCCGGTATGAACACTGAAGCTTTCTTT.

J is TRBJ1-5 and V is TRBV9, with 9 bases matching TRBD1. The CDR3 length is 14 residues. V shed 3 bases and J 5 bases; nucleotides not matched to a gene: 3. Looked up from germline, CDR1 is SGDLS and CDR2 is YYNGEE. In DNA form, the CDR3 reads TGTGCCAGCAGCGCCGGGACAGGGCATCAGCCCCAGCATTTT. It yields the protein CASSAGTGHQPQHF.

CDR3 loop: CASSPMGQQQETQYF. The DNA for the CDR3 is TGTGCCAGCTCACCTATGGGACAGCAACAAGAGACCCAGTACTTC. This chain joins TRBV18 and TRBJ2-5; 7 bases are a match to TRBD1. Germline V gene sequence: CDR1 KGHSH, CDR2 LQKENI. V lost 3 bases and J lost 2; bases outside the gene matches: 6. The CDR3 loop spans 15 amino acids. Looking up the rest from reference TRBV18 and TRBJ2-5 gives the full variable domain: NAGVMQNPRHLVRRRGQEARLRCSPMKGHSHVYWYRQLPEEGLKFMVYLQKENIIDESGMPKERFSAEFPKEGPSILRIQQVVRGDSAAYFCASSPMGQQQETQYFGPGTRLLVL.

This chain joins TRBV5-1 and TRBJ2-7; TRBD2 matches at 10 bases. This CDR3 contains 14 residues. V was clipped by 1 base and J by 7 bases; unmatched bases: 5. Germline-derived CDR1 and CDR2 are SGHRS and YFSETQ. The CDR3 reads CASSLTSGGVEQYF. CDR3 coding DNA: TGCGCCAGCAGCTTGACCAGCGGGGGGGTAGAGCAGTACTTC.

V gene TRBV15 combines with J gene TRBJ2-1; 12 nucleotides agree with TRBD2. Germline V gene lookup returns CDR1 LNHNV and CDR2 YYDKDF (reference sequence). V shed 2 bases and J 6 bases; nucleotides not matched to a gene: 8. This CDR3 region has 17 residues. The chain's CDR3 is CATSRSPGLAGFNEQFF. Written as DNA, the CDR3 is TGTGCCACCAGCAGATCCCCCGGACTAGCGGGATTCAATGAGCAGTTCTTC.

This chain connects TRBV5-4 to TRBJ2-3; no definite D call. CDR3 length: 15 residues. The V and J ends lost 0 bases and 4 bases respectively, with 12 bases between them. The germline gives CDR1 SGHNT, CDR2 YYREEE (reference sequence). The chain's CDR3 is CASSLEVARSDTQYF. CDR3 bases: TGTGCCAGCAGCTTGGAGGTAGCTAGGTCAGATACGCAGTATTTT.

The chain joins TRBV4-2 to TRBJ2-5; TRBD2 agrees at 14 bases. CDR3 length: 17 amino acids. V lost 2 bases to trimming and J lost 1 base; unmatched junction nucleotides: 3. CDR1 and CDR2 from the germline V gene are LGHNA and YNFKEQ. The CDR3 region has the DNA TGTGCCAGCAGCCAAAAGGGGACTAGCGGGGGCCAAGAGACCCAGTACTTC. This translates into CASSQKGTSGGQETQYF.

This chain links TRBV30 with TRBJ2-2; the D gene is possibly TRBD1 (5 bases). The CDR3 covers 15 residues. Germline CDR1 and CDR2: GTSNPN and SVGIG (reference sequence). V was trimmed by 2 bases and J by 5 bases, leaving 15 bases between them. The CDR3 DNA sequence: TGTGCCTGGAGTAAATTGGAAGGGGATACCGGGGAGCTGTTTTTT. This gives the protein CAWSKLEGDTGELFF.

A single count supports this clone. J is TRBJ2-6 and V is TRBV7-3, with D uncertain. Looked up from germline, CDR1 is SGHTA and CDR2 is FQGTGA. V was cut by 1 base and J by 1 base, with 5 bases left in between. The CDR3 loop spans 15 amino acids. CDR3 bases: TGTGCCAGCAGCTTAAGGGGATCTGGGGCCAACGTCCTGACTTTC. Its protein is CASSLRGSGANVLTF.

This clone was picked up one time. CDR3 region: CASSLEGVRRGTGELFF. The CDR3 DNA follows: TGCGCCAGCAGCTTGGAGGGGGTCCGACGGGGCACCGGGGAGCTGTTTTTT. V is TRBV5-1 and J is TRBJ2-2, with D maybe TRBD1 (6 bases). Germline V lookup: CDR1 SGHRS, CDR2 YFSETQ. The CDR3 has 17 amino acids. Trimming took off 0 bases at V and 4 bases at J, with 16 bases between the two ends.

The V gene is TRBV7-2, the J gene TRBJ2-1; 15 nucleotides agree with TRBD2. The CDR3 has 16 residues. Unmatched junction bases numbered 4, after V lost 5 bases and J lost 5 bases. Germline assignment: CDR1 SGHTA and CDR2 FQGNSA. CDR3 in amino acids: CASSRTSGGANNEQFF. Here the CDR3 DNA reads TGTGCCAGCAGCCGGACTAGCGGGGGGGCAAACAATGAGCAGTTCTTC.